These 17 T cell receptor beta chains were all obtained from the same sample, sequenced in a study of blood T cell repertoires in COVID-19. Assay: immunoSEQ multiplex PCR; the TCRdb copy retains only in-frame clones and omits some. The repertoire holds around 270,000 clones, with 85% to 90% as singletons. The sequenced sample was peripheral blood. The receptors shown here come from a middle-aged man with acute or convalescent COVID-19.

The rearrangement joins TRBV5-5 to TRBJ1-5; D gene ambiguous. The CDR3 totals 15 residues. The germline V gene encodes CDR1 SGHKS and CDR2 YYEKEE (reference sequence). Trimming took off 4 bases at V and 7 bases at J, with 18 bases between the two ends. CDR3 DNA sequence: TGTGCCAGCAGCCTAGGACTCCTTGGCGGGCAGCCCCAGCATTTT. Protein: CASSLGLLGGQPQHF.

The chain links TRBV20-1 to TRBJ1-3; D ambiguous. V lost 3 bases, J lost 0 bases, and 9 bases lay in between. This CDR3 region has 14 residues. Germline V gene sequence: CDR1 DFQATT, CDR2 SNEGSKA (reference sequence). The CDR3 DNA follows: TGCAGTGCTAGTCGCGGGCTCTCTGGAAACACCATATATTTT. It codes for CSASRGLSGNTIYF.

The genes are TRBV29-1 and TRBJ1-2; D not certain. The ends were cut back, 6 bases at V and 3 bases at J, with 17 bases in the middle. The CDR3 is 14 residues long. Germline CDR1 SQVTM, CDR2 ANQGSEA. The CDR3 DNA follows: TGCAGCGTCGAGCGCGGGGTAAGGGACTATGGCTACACCTTC. This translates into CSVERGVRDYGYTF.

In DNA, the CDR3 is TGTGCCATCAGTACCCTCCTCGGTCAAGATGAGCAGTTCTTC. Translating gives CAISTLLGQDEQFF. V gene TRBV10-3 combines with J gene TRBJ2-1, with unresolved D. Germline V gene lookup returns CDR1 ENHRY and CDR2 SYGVKD. V lost 5 bases, J lost 8 bases, and 16 bases lay in between. The CDR3 spans 14 residues.

The chain is built from TRBV9 and TRBJ1-3; a possible D gene is TRBD1 (5 bases). V shed 7 bases and J shed 0 bases, with 8 bases lying between them. The CDR3 contains 13 residues. CDR1 is SGDLS and CDR2 is YYNGEE in the germline V gene. CDR3 sequence: CASGRGSGNTIYF. CDR3 DNA sequence: TGTGCCAGCGGAAGGGGCTCTGGAAACACCATATATTTT.

The J gene is TRBJ2-7, the V gene TRBV11-1, with no clear D. V lost 0 bases, J lost 0 bases, and 3 bases lay in between. This CDR3 spans 13 amino acids. Germline assignment: CDR1 SGHAT and CDR2 FQDESV (reference sequence). CDR3: CASSLASSYEQYF. CDR3 sequence (DNA): TGTGCCAGCAGCTTAGCTAGCTCCTACGAGCAGTACTTC. The variable domain in full, completed from reference TRBV11-1 and TRBJ2-7, reads EAEVAQSPRYKITEKSQAVAFWCDPISGHATLYWYRQILGQGPELLVQFQDESVVDDSQLPKDRFSAERLKGVDSTLKIQPAELGDSAMYLCASSLASSYEQYFGPGTRLTVT.

The chain uses TRBV9 and TRBJ1-2, with D maybe TRBD1 (6 bases). The CDR3 contains 17 residues. Germline CDR1 is SGDLS and CDR2 is YYNGEE. The V gene lost 0 bases and the J gene lost 7 bases, with 22 bases spanning the gap. DNA for the CDR3: TGTGCCAGCAGCGTAGAGTTGCGGACAGCAGTCCAGGCTGGCTACACCTTC. Its protein is CASSVELRTAVQAGYTF.

The rearrangement links TRBV5-4 to TRBJ1-2, with 8 bases lining up with TRBD1. The V gene end was trimmed by 0 bases and the J gene end by 7 bases; junction bases not matched to a gene: 8. The CDR3 has 15 residues. The germline V gene encodes CDR1 SGHNT and CDR2 YYREEE (reference sequence). CDR3 coding DNA: TGTGCCAGCAGCTTGGCGTCCAGGGGGCTTAGTGGCTACACCTTC. This sequence encodes CASSLASRGLSGYTF.

This clone occurred once. The chain uses TRBV3-1 (or the pseudogene TRBV3-2) and TRBJ1-4; 8 bases map to TRBD1. V shed 0 bases, J shed 8 bases, and the junction held 8 bases outside the gene matches. The CDR3 loop spans 16 amino acids. Germline V CDR1 and CDR2: LGHDT, YNNKEL (reference sequence). CDR3: CASSQESRTGWEKLFF. The CDR3 DNA reads as TGTGCCAGCAGCCAAGAATCGCGGACAGGGTGGGAAAAACTGTTTTTT.

About this clone itself: The sample contains more than one DNA sequence encoding this CDR3. V is TRBV3-1 (or the pseudogene TRBV3-2) and J is TRBJ1-5, with D perhaps matching TRBD1 (6 bases). The CDR3 contains 12 residues. With 3 bases removed from V and 7 bases from J, the gap between germline ends came to 7 bases. Germline CDR1 reads LGHDT; CDR2 reads YNNKEL (reference sequence). The CDR3: CASSQQGQPQHF. CDR3 nucleotide sequence: TGTGCCAGCAGCCAGCAGGGGCAGCCCCAGCATTTT.

This chain links TRBV7-3 with TRBJ1-1; D perhaps matches TRBD1 (5 bases). V was shortened by 3 bases and J by 11 bases, with 16 bases between the two germline ends. Germline-derived CDR1 and CDR2 are SGHTA and FQGTGA. This CDR3 contains 13 residues. CDR3 in amino acids: CASSFGTQGGAFF. The CDR3 DNA reads TGTGCCAGCAGCTTCGGGACTCAAGGTGGGGCTTTCTTT. The complete variable domain, with remaining parts taken from reference TRBV7-3 and TRBJ1-1, reads GAGVSQTPSNKVTEKGKYVELRCDPISGHTALYWYRQSLGQGPEFLIYFQGTGAADDSGLPNDRFFAVRPEGSVSTLKIQRTERGDSAVYLCASSFGTQGGAFFGQGTRLTVV.

This rearrangement joins TRBV6-2 or TRBV6-3 to TRBJ2-1, with a possible D match to TRBD1 (5 bases). Germline V CDR1 and CDR2: MNHEY, SVGEGT. This CDR3 region has 16 residues. With 6 bases removed from V and 1 base from J, the gap between germline ends came to 16 bases. The CDR3 DNA sequence: TGTGCCAGCAGCTCCCTAGAAGGGGCTTCCTACAATGAGCAGTTCTTC. Amino acid sequence: CASSSLEGASYNEQFF.

The chain is built from TRBV7-8 and TRBJ1-4, with TRBD1 identical over 9 bases. V shed 2 bases and J 7 bases; nucleotides not matched to a gene: 8. The germline CDR1 and CDR2 sequences are SGHVS and FQNEAQ. The CDR3 has 16 amino acids. The DNA for the CDR3 is TGTGCCAGCAGCTTACGTGGGACAGGGTGGGGTGAAAAACTGTTTTTT. Its protein product is CASSLRGTGWGEKLFF.

A single count supports this clone. The CDR3 DNA follows: TGCGCCAGCAGCGGCTGGGACAGCTCCTACGAGCAGTACTTC. Its protein product is CASSGWDSSYEQYF. The rearrangement joins TRBV5-1 to TRBJ2-7, with 7 bases identical to TRBD1. CDR1 is SGHRS and CDR2 is YFSETQ in the germline V gene. The CDR3 has 14 amino acids. V lost 4 bases and J lost 0; bases outside the gene matches: 4. Using reference TRBV5-1 and TRBJ2-7 for the parts outside the CDR3, the full variable domain is KAGVTQTPRYLIKTRGQQVTLSCSPISGHRSVSWYQQTPGQGLQFLFEYFSETQRNKGNFPGRFSGRQFSNSRSEMNVSTLELGDSALYLCASSGWDSSYEQYFGPGTRLTVT.

The gene calls are TRBV9 and TRBJ1-1; D not resolved. With 3 bases removed from V and 1 base from J, the gap between germline ends came to 13 bases. The CDR3 extends over 15 amino acids. Looked up from germline, CDR1 is SGDLS and CDR2 is YYNGEE. The CDR3 DNA sequence: TGTGCCAGCAGCGCGGGGAGGCTGCCGAACACTGAAGCTTTCTTT. It yields the protein CASSAGRLPNTEAFF.

The chain combines TRBV7-8 with TRBJ2-1; 9 nucleotides agree with TRBD1. The V gene end was trimmed by 2 bases and the J gene end by 8 bases; junction bases not matched to a gene: 7. The CDR3 has 15 residues. CDR1 SGHVS and CDR2 FQNEAQ come from the germline V gene. The CDR3 DNA is TGTGCCAGCAGCTTACGGGACAGGGTATTCCATGAGCAGTTCTTC. As protein: CASSLRDRVFHEQFF.

A single count supports this clone. The rearrangement uses TRBV11-1 and TRBJ2-2, with 11 bases lining up with TRBD1. Trimming at V came to 3 bases and at J to 4 bases, leaving 4 bases not matched to a gene. Germline V gene data show CDR1 as SGHAT and CDR2 as FQDESV (reference sequence). The CDR3 contains 16 residues. CDR3 residues: CASSFGGQGGTGELFF. In DNA form, the CDR3 reads TGTGCCAGCAGCTTCGGGGGACAGGGGGGCACCGGGGAGCTGTTTTTT.